This entry concerns a single T cell receptor (beta chain). Antigen unknown. CDR3 length: 15 residues. Germline CDR1 SGHRS, CDR2 YFSETQ. Trimming pared 4 bases from V and 0 bases from J, leaving 11 bases between. This specimen comes from a study of T cells in Graves' hyperthyroidism and ophthalmopathy. Diagnoses were made from clinical symptoms, serum measures (thyroxine and TRAb), thyroid ultrasound and orbital computed tomography. Study-level findings and limits: Ophthalmopathy onset followed model prediction by a median approximately seven months.

TCR beta CDR3 regions were amplified from RNA transcripts. A set of HTBI primers served as the primers for a first-round RT-PCR of the TCR CDR3. TCRdb itself ran the multiplex PCR reads through MiXCR, one entry per CDR3 protein. Among fewer than 700,000 distinct CDR3 sequences listed, around 15% were seen once. The chain couples TRBV5-1 to TRBJ2-4, with D perhaps given as TRBD1 or TRBD2 (5 bases each). The sequence was obtained from a woman aged 25-40 years with Graves' hyperthyroidism. Sequenced input: blood. The CDR3 nucleotides are TGCGCCAGCAGCCCCGGGACGGCAGCCAAAAACATTCAGTACTTC. Translation gives CASSPGTAAKNIQYF.